Presented here are 15 T cell receptor beta chains from one specimen sequenced in a study of blood T cell repertoires in COVID-19. The repertoire was sequenced with immunoSEQ multiplex PCR; TCRdb's copy has only in-frame clones and lacks some. This sample has 75,000 to 95,000 clones, with roughly 80% found just once. What was sequenced was peripheral blood. All receptors come from a man in his fifties or sixties with acute or convalescent COVID-19.

This clone was detected a few times. The chain carries TRBV10-2 and TRBJ2-1; 12 nucleotides line up with TRBD2. After removal of 4 bases from V and 7 bases from J, the junction contained 8 bases not matched to a gene. The CDR3 is made up of 16 amino acids. In germline, CDR1 is WSHSY, CDR2 SAAADI. CDR3 bases: TGCGCCAGCAGTGTTCTAGCGGGGGGGCCCTTAAATGAGCAGTTCTTC. Its translation is CASSVLAGGPLNEQFF.

This clone was observed a handful of times. The rearrangement links TRBV7-2 to TRBJ2-5; 7 nucleotides agree with TRBD2. Germline V CDR1 and CDR2: SGHTA, FQGNSA. The ends lost 3 bases at V and 4 bases at J; junction bases unmatched: 8. CDR3 length: 15 residues. CDR3 DNA: TGTGCCAGCAGCTTGCAAGCGGGGTCGGGAGAGACCCAGTACTTC. Its translation: CASSLQAGSGETQYF.

The rearrangement uses TRBV11-2 and TRBJ2-7; D gene uncertain. V gave up 1 base and J gave up 3 bases, with 4 bases separating them. Germline loops: CDR1 SGHAT, CDR2 FQNNGV. This CDR3 has 12 amino acids. DNA of the CDR3: TGTGCCAGCAGCTTAGGAGTCTACGAGCAGTACTTC. Its protein product is CASSLGVYEQYF.

The table lists this clone with a count of one. The CDR3 bases are TGCGCCAGCAGCCCGGGCTGGGGGCGGACTGAGCAGTTCTTC. It yields the protein CASSPGWGRTEQFF. V usage is TRBV5-1 and J usage is TRBJ2-1, with D possibly being TRBD1 (6 bases). Germline assignment: CDR1 SGHRS and CDR2 YFSETQ. The CDR3 is made up of 14 amino acids. Trimming cost V 4 bases and J 9 bases, with 17 bases left between them.

The chain carries TRBV5-1 and TRBJ2-7; the match to TRBD1 covers 8 bases. J was trimmed by 2 bases and V by 3 bases; bases with no gene match: 4. The CDR3 extends over 14 amino acids. Germline-derived CDR1 and CDR2 are SGHRS and YFSETQ. The CDR3 loop reads CASSSGQGTYEQYF. CDR3 sequence (DNA): TGCGCCAGCAGCTCCGGACAGGGTACCTACGAGCAGTACTTC.

V is TRBV12-3 or TRBV12-4 and J is TRBJ2-7; 8 nucleotides line up with TRBD2. The length of the CDR3 is 13 residues. With 6 bases clipped from V and 0 bases from J, the junction kept 1 base outside the gene matches. The CDR3 region has the DNA TGTGCCAGCAGCGGGACTAGCTCCTACGAGCAGTACTTC. It is translated as CASSGTSSYEQYF.

This clone turned up a few times. This rearrangement joins TRBV28 to TRBJ1-1; D might be TRBD1 (6 bases). The V end was cut by 6 bases, the J end by 7 bases, with 27 bases between. The CDR3 is 17 residues long. CDR1 and CDR2 from the germline V gene are MDHEN and SYDVKM. CDR3: CASSLASYHLRGSEAFF. CDR3 DNA: TGTGCCAGCAGCTTAGCCTCTTATCACCTCAGGGGAAGTGAAGCTTTCTTT.

V and J are TRBV21-1 and TRBJ1-5. TRBV21-1 is marked as a pseudogene. The CDR3 is 17 residues long. CDR3 region: CASSSAEGIFSWQPQHF. The CDR3 DNA is TGTGCCAGCAGCTCGGCAGAGGGAATATTTTCGTGGCAGCCCCAGCATTTT.

This chain uses TRBV5-1 with TRBJ2-1, with 11 bases that match TRBD1. Germline CDR1 SGHRS, CDR2 YFSETQ. V was clipped by 2 bases and J by 0 bases; unmatched bases: 1. This CDR3 is 16 amino acids long. CDR3 region: CASSLGTGGSYNEQFF. The CDR3 nucleotides read TGCGCCAGCAGCTTAGGGACAGGGGGCTCCTACAATGAGCAGTTCTTC.

The V and J genes are TRBV6-2 or TRBV6-3 and TRBJ1-4; D gene uncertain. The CDR3 has 14 amino acids. The V end lost 0 bases, the J end lost 6 bases, and 8 bases lay between the germline ends. Germline assignment: CDR1 MNHEY and CDR2 SVGEGT. The chain's CDR3 is CASSYSTGYEKLFF. The CDR3 coding sequence is TGTGCCAGCAGTTACTCGACCGGGTATGAAAAACTGTTTTTT.

In DNA form, the CDR3 reads TGCGCCAGCAGCCATCCGGGACAGGGGTACACAGATACGCAGTATTTT. Protein: CASSHPGQGYTDTQYF. J is TRBJ2-3 and V is TRBV4-1; 10 bases are a match to TRBD1. J gave up 2 bases and V 3 bases, and 5 bases lay outside the gene matches. In germline, CDR1 is MGHRA, CDR2 YSYEKL. CDR3 length: 16 amino acids.

This chain uses TRBV18 with TRBJ2-3; D perhaps matches TRBD1 (6 bases). Germline V gives CDR1 KGHSH, CDR2 LQKENI. This CDR3 has 16 amino acids. Between the trimmed V and J ends, which lost 0 bases and 0 bases, there was a span of 10 bases. DNA for the CDR3: TGTGCCAGCTCACCACCACAGGGACCTAGCACAGATACGCAGTATTTT. This codes for CASSPPQGPSTDTQYF.

The gene calls are TRBV6-5 and TRBJ1-2, with TRBD1 identical over 8 bases. The V gene end was trimmed by 6 bases and the J gene end by 4 bases; junction bases not matched to a gene: 4. From germline, CDR1 is MNHEY and CDR2 SVGAGI. This CDR3 has 13 residues. The DNA for the CDR3 is TGTGCCAGCAGAGACAGGGGCAGCTATGGCTACACCTTC. Amino acid sequence: CASRDRGSYGYTF.

The chain uses TRBV4-2 and TRBJ2-1; 8 bases align to TRBD1. The CDR3 length is 16 residues. Germline CDR1 is LGHNA and CDR2 is YNFKEQ. The trim removed 0 bases at V and 7 bases at J, leaving 8 bases unmatched. The CDR3 here is CASSQDGGTGGNEQFF. The CDR3 nucleotides are TGTGCCAGCAGCCAAGATGGGGGGACAGGTGGGAATGAGCAGTTCTTC.

The gene calls are TRBV27 and TRBJ1-1; the D gene is possibly TRBD1 (6 bases). CDR1 and CDR2 (germline): MNHEY, SMNVEV (reference sequence). CDR3 length equals 17 residues. V was trimmed by 3 bases and J by 2 bases, leaving 19 bases between them. CDR3 bases: TGTGCCAGCAGTTTTTTGACGGGACAAACCCCCAACACTGAAGCTTTCTTT. It translates to CASSFLTGQTPNTEAFF.